These 19 T cell receptor beta chains came from one sample sequenced in a study of control samples from healthy donors and cancer patients. The repertoire was sequenced with immunoSEQ multiplex PCR; TCRdb's copy has only in-frame clones and lacks some. Here the sample spans about 180,000 clones, nearly 90% being singletons. Specimen: blood. Receptor source: a woman in her forties or fifties in good health.

The V call is TRBV4-3, the J call TRBJ1-2, with D unresolved. V shed 0 bases and J shed 4 bases, with 18 bases lying between them. This CDR3 contains 17 residues. CDR1 is LGHNA, CDR2 YSLEER, per germline. The CDR3 spells CASSQEGLSYRGYGYTF. CDR3 DNA: TGCGCCAGCAGCCAAGAGGGATTGAGTTATCGGGGCTATGGCTACACCTTC.

The chain recombines TRBV21-1 with TRBJ1-2; the table's D gene call, TRBD1, was not cross checked with the DNA. TRBV21-1 corresponds to a pseudogene. This CDR3 has 17 amino acids. In nucleotides, the CDR3 is TGTGCCAGCAGCAAAGTCGAAGAGACAGGGGAGGCGGGGGGCTACACCTTC. Translating gives CASSKVEETGEAGGYTF.

The CDR3 bases are TGTGCCAGCAGCTTAGAGCGGCTAGCTATAGAGCAGTTCTTC. Its protein product is CASSLERLAIEQFF. The chain employs TRBV7-8 and TRBJ2-1, with D tentatively TRBD2 (5 bases). This CDR3 is 14 amino acids long. Looked up from germline, CDR1 is SGHVS and CDR2 is FQNEAQ. Between the trimmed V and J ends, which lost 1 base and 10 bases, there was a span of 14 bases.

The CDR3 is CASSLNIAGVNEQFF. CDR3 bases: TGTGCCAGCAGCCTTAATATAGCGGGAGTGAATGAGCAGTTCTTC. The chain employs TRBV7-2 and TRBJ2-1; 9 bases align to TRBD2. Germline trimming cut 5 bases from V and 7 bases from J; bases unmatched to any gene: 9. CDR3 length equals 15 residues. The V gene's germline CDR1 is SGHTA and CDR2 FQGNSA.

The V call is TRBV27, the J call TRBJ2-7; D gene ambiguous. The CDR3 extends over 14 amino acids. Trimming removed 0 bases from V and 4 bases from J, with 10 bases in between. Germline loops: CDR1 MNHEY, CDR2 SMNVEV (reference sequence). CDR3 in DNA: TGTGCCAGCAGTTTATCCCTGGACGGTTACGAGCAGTACTTC. Protein product: CASSLSLDGYEQYF.

V and J are TRBV28 and TRBJ1-2; D perhaps matches TRBD1 (6 bases). With 2 bases removed from V and 5 bases from J, the gap between germline ends came to 12 bases. Germline V gives CDR1 MDHEN, CDR2 SYDVKM. The CDR3 contains 14 residues. For the CDR3, the DNA is TGTGCCAGCAGTTTACCGGACAGTTATTATGGCTACACCTTC. It translates to CASSLPDSYYGYTF.

V usage is TRBV7-9 and J usage is TRBJ1-3, with D unclear. Germline V gene sequence: CDR1 SEHNR, CDR2 FQNEAQ (reference sequence). Trimming took off 7 bases at V and 0 bases at J, with 13 bases between the two ends. The CDR3 spans 15 residues. The CDR3 coding sequence is TGTGCCAGCAACCTCCAGCGATTCTCTGGAAACACCATATATTTT. Translating it yields CASNLQRFSGNTIYF. Complete variable domain (other parts from reference TRBV7-9 and TRBJ1-3): DTGVSQNPRHKITKRGQNVTFRCDPISEHNRLYWYRQTLGQGPEFLTYFQNEAQLEKSRLLSDRFSAERPKGSFSTLEIQRTEQGDSAMYLCASNLQRFSGNTIYFGEGSWLTVV.

With regard to this clone: At the DNA level, this CDR3 is encoded by other sequences in the same sample as well. The rearrangement links TRBV5-1 to TRBJ2-1; weak D call: TRBD1 (6 bases). The CDR3 has 14 residues. Trimming removed 0 bases at V and 7 bases at J, with 11 bases between. The germline V gene encodes CDR1 SGHRS and CDR2 YFSETQ. The CDR3 spells CASSLGGRRNEQFF. CDR3 in DNA: TGCGCCAGCAGCTTGGGGGGGCGGCGGAATGAGCAGTTCTTC.

This clone was observed once. The chain uses TRBV20-1 and TRBJ2-1, with 10 nucleotides matching TRBD2. The CDR3 extends over 17 amino acids. J gave up 1 base and V 3 bases, and 9 bases lay outside the gene matches. CDR1 and CDR2 from the germline V gene are DFQATT and SNEGSKA (reference sequence). For the CDR3, the DNA is TGCAGTGCTAGTGGGATGAGCGGGAGGGATTCCTACAATGAGCAGTTCTTC. This sequence encodes CSASGMSGRDSYNEQFF.

The chain links TRBV10-3 to TRBJ2-7, with 8 bases that match TRBD1. V lost 10 bases to trimming and J lost 4 bases; unmatched junction nucleotides: 6. This CDR3 has 12 residues. Germline V gene lookup returns CDR1 ENHRY and CDR2 SYGVKD. As DNA, the CDR3 is TGTGCCACCGCAGGGGGCGGATACGAGCAGTACTTC. Its protein product is CATAGGGYEQYF.

J is TRBJ1-2 and V is TRBV27; 7 bases map to TRBD1. With V trimmed by 4 bases and J by 2 bases, 4 bases remained unmatched. The CDR3 runs to 14 residues. Germline-derived CDR1 and CDR2 are MNHEY and SMNVEV (reference sequence). For the CDR3, the DNA is TGTGCCAGCAGTTCGACAGGGATCAACTATGGCTACACCTTC. Encoded protein: CASSSTGINYGYTF.

The chain joins TRBV28 to TRBJ2-4, with 15 bases aligning to TRBD2. Germline V gene sequence: CDR1 MDHEN, CDR2 SYDVKM. Trimming cost V 6 bases and J 5 bases; bases outside gene matches: 11. The CDR3 is 18 amino acids. CDR3 sequence (DNA): TGTGCCAGCAGGAACTCTGGACTAGCGGGAGGGATGCAAAACATTCAGTACTTC. Its translation is CASRNSGLAGGMQNIQYF.

DNA for the CDR3: TGTGCCAGCAGCACCGGGACAGCCATGAACACTGAAGCTTTCTTT. It codes for CASSTGTAMNTEAFF. The rearrangement joins TRBV14 to TRBJ1-1; 7 bases agree with TRBD1. Germline CDR1 reads SGHDN; CDR2 reads FVKESK. V lost 5 bases and J lost 0; bases outside the gene matches: 6. The CDR3 runs 15 residues. The whole variable domain, filled in from reference TRBV14 and TRBJ1-1, reads EAGVTQFPSHSVIEKGQTVTLRCDPISGHDNLYWYRRVMGKEIKFLLHFVKESKQDESGMPNNRFLAERTGGTYSTLKVQPAELEDSGVYFCASSTGTAMNTEAFFGQGTRLTVV.

The chain couples TRBV28 to TRBJ2-3, with 11 bases that match TRBD2. Germline lookup yields CDR1 MDHEN and CDR2 SYDVKM. The CDR3 contains 19 residues. The V gene end was trimmed by 5 bases and the J gene end by 4 bases; junction bases not matched to a gene: 17. CDR3 residues: CASSPWTGTSGRSPDTQYF. Written as DNA, the CDR3 is TGTGCCAGCAGTCCCTGGACAGGAACTAGCGGGAGATCCCCAGATACGCAGTATTTT.

The chain couples TRBV6-2 or TRBV6-3 to TRBJ1-1; D unclear. Trimming left V 3 bases short and J 2 bases short, with 7 bases between. CDR1 MNHEY and CDR2 SVGEGT come from the germline V gene. The CDR3 consists of 13 residues. The CDR3 DNA is TGTGCCAGCAGTTATTGGGCTAACACTGAAGCTTTCTTT. This encodes CASSYWANTEAFF.

The V gene is TRBV5-6, the J gene TRBJ2-1, with 8 bases identical to TRBD2. CDR3 length: 16 amino acids. With 3 bases clipped from V and 1 base from J, the junction kept 6 bases outside the gene matches. CDR1 is SGHDT and CDR2 is YYEEEE in the germline V gene. This chain's CDR3 is CASSSLRGGSYNEQFF. CDR3 bases: TGTGCCAGCAGCTCCCTTCGGGGGGGATCCTACAATGAGCAGTTCTTC.

This clone was observed a few times. The chain employs TRBV28 and TRBJ1-4; D call uncertain. The CDR3 covers 14 residues. Trimming removed 4 bases from V and 7 bases from J, with 13 bases in between. From germline, CDR1 is MDHEN and CDR2 SYDVKM. CDR3 bases: TGTGCCAGCAGTTCAGGTCAAGAAAGTGAAAAACTGTTTTTT. This gives the protein CASSSGQESEKLFF.

The chain has TRBV12-5 and TRBJ2-3, with D possibly being TRBD2 (6 bases). The CDR3 contains 17 residues. The germline gives CDR1 LGHNT, CDR2 FRNRAP. V was clipped by 0 bases and J by 0 bases, with 13 bases between them. The CDR3 DNA reads as TGTGCTAGTGGTTTGGTGGGGGTTAGCGGAAGCACAGATACGCAGTATTTT. Translating gives CASGLVGVSGSTDTQYF.

The V call is TRBV11-3, the J call TRBJ2-3; D call uncertain. The CDR3 is made up of 13 amino acids. Germline CDR1 reads SGHNT; CDR2 reads YENEEA. The V gene lost 0 bases and the J gene lost 4 bases, with 5 bases spanning the gap. The DNA of the CDR3 is TGTGCCAGCAGCTTAGATCCGCCAGATACGCAGTATTTT. This gives the protein CASSLDPPDTQYF.